The clone carrying this TCR beta chain was counted once. V trimming: 5 bases; J trimming: 1 base; junction bases outside the gene matches: 15. This CDR3 is built from 18 residues. CDR1 and CDR2 from the germline V gene are SEHNR and FQNEAQ (reference sequence). The data were obtained in a study of OX40 agonist ivuxolimab in advanced cancers. For the study at large: Ivuxolimab, an antibody that agonizes OX40 (CD134), was administered to the patients. A mean age of about 56 years, range about 20 to 79, was recorded, and approximately 85% were male.

Sequencing was performed with immunoSEQ multiplex PCR; in TCRdb, only in-frame clones are kept and a portion is missing. The data contain 90,000 or so clones, 90% to 95% of them singletons. Sequencing was performed on CD4+ or CD8+ T cells sorted from blood, taken in a trial of the OX40 agonist ivuxolimab. The rearrangement joins TRBV7-9 to TRBJ2-7; 9 bases fit TRBD1. The sequence was collected from an adult with an advanced solid tumor such as melanoma, head and neck, liver or kidney cancer. The CDR3 sequence is CASSTRGFGDRASYEQYF. CDR3 in DNA: TGTGCCAGCAGCACACGTGGGTTTGGGGACAGGGCGTCCTACGAGCAGTACTTC. Combining the CDR3 with reference TRBV7-9 and TRBJ2-7 gives the whole variable domain DTGVSQNPRHKITKRGQNVTFRCDPISEHNRLYWYRQTLGQGPEFLTYFQNEAQLEKSRLLSDRFSAERPKGSFSTLEIQRTEQGDSAMYLCASSTRGFGDRASYEQYFGPGTRLTVT.